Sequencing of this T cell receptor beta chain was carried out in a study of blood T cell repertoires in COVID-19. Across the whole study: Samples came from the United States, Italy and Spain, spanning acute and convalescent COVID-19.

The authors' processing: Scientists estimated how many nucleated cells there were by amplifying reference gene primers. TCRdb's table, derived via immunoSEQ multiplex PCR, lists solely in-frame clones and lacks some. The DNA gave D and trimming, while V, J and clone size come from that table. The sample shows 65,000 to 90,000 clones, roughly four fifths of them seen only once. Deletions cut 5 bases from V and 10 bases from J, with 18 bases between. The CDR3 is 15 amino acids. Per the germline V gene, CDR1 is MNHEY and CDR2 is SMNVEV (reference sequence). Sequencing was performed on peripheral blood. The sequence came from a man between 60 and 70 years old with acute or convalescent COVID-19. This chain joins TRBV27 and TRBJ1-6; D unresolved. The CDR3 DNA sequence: TGTGCCAGCAGTCCCCGTGACCTCCTGAGGTCACCCCTCCACTTT. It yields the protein CASSPRDLLRSPLHF.